A single sample is the source of the 21 T cell receptor beta chains below, sequenced in a study of blood T cell repertoires in COVID-19. Produced via immunoSEQ multiplex PCR; TCRdb's table is partial and in-frame only. The sample comprises about 340,000 clones, 83% of which are singletons, and 2.5% to 3% rests with the top ten. Sequenced sample: peripheral blood. The receptors originated from a man younger than 40 with active or convalescent COVID-19.

The V and J genes are TRBV6-5 and TRBJ2-7, with TRBD1 as a possible D gene (6 bases). CDR3 length: 12 residues. Trimming removed 9 bases at V and 1 base at J, with 10 bases between. Germline V CDR1 and CDR2: MNHEY, SVGAGI. The CDR3 region has the DNA TGTGCCAGTCGGACAGCATCCTACGAGCAGTACTTC. The encoded protein is CASRTASYEQYF.

This chain uses TRBV7-2 with TRBJ1-2; a weak D match, TRBD1 (6 bases). Germline V gene data show CDR1 as SGHTA and CDR2 as FQGNSA. Trimming cost V 2 bases and J 4 bases, with 14 bases left between them. The CDR3 contains 15 residues. The CDR3 loop is CASSLTGTPIYGYTF. The CDR3 DNA reads TGTGCCAGCAGCTTAACGGGGACACCCATCTATGGCTACACCTTC.

The chain joins TRBV11-3 to TRBJ2-3, with 9 bases identical to TRBD1. V lost 7 bases, J lost 4 bases, and 9 bases stayed unmatched. The CDR3 is 15 residues long. Germline V gene sequence: CDR1 SGHNT, CDR2 YENEEA. The CDR3 sequence is CASTLRQGGADTQYF. The DNA for the CDR3 is TGTGCCAGCACCTTGAGACAGGGGGGCGCAGATACGCAGTATTTT.

V and J are TRBV6-2 or TRBV6-3 and TRBJ2-2, with D possibly TRBD2 on 6 matching bases. CDR3 length equals 16 residues. Germline CDR1 reads MNHEY; CDR2 reads SVGEGT. V was pared by 2 bases and J by 5 bases, with 15 bases between. CDR3 protein: CASSYRLGRWTGELFF. The CDR3 DNA is TGTGCCAGCAGTTACCGGCTGGGGAGGTGGACCGGGGAGCTGTTTTTT.

The J gene is TRBJ2-1, the V gene TRBV30; 12 bases are a match to TRBD2. Per germline, CDR1 GTSNPN and CDR2 SVGIG (reference sequence). V dropped 5 bases and J dropped 11; count of bases not matched to a gene: 4. The CDR3 contains 12 residues. The chain's CDR3 is CAWSSGGGQQFF. The CDR3 nucleotides are TGTGCCTGGTCTAGCGGGGGGGGTCAGCAGTTCTTC.

V is TRBV9 and J is TRBJ1-1; maybe TRBD1 (5 bases). V shed 5 bases and J shed 3 bases, with 14 bases lying between them. This CDR3 region has 14 residues. Germline V gives CDR1 SGDLS, CDR2 YYNGEE. Here the CDR3 DNA reads TGTGCCAGCAGTAGAGCCCCACAGGACACTGAAGCTTTCTTT. Translating it yields CASSRAPQDTEAFF.

V is TRBV18 and J is TRBJ2-3; D might be TRBD2 (5 bases). Germline CDR1 reads KGHSH; CDR2 reads LQKENI. Trimming shortened V by 2 bases and J by 7 bases, and 22 bases separated the two germline ends. The CDR3 runs 17 residues. The CDR3 loop is CASSPARGYRVGNTQYF. Here the CDR3 DNA reads TGTGCCAGCTCACCAGCGCGAGGGTATAGGGTAGGGAATACGCAGTATTTT.

Here the CDR3 DNA reads TGTGCCAGCAGCCAAAGGGCAAGTGACAGGGGTCTTTTCCTCTACAATGAGCAGTTCTTC. Translating gives CASSQRASDRGLFLYNEQFF. The J gene is TRBJ2-1, the V gene TRBV3-1 (or the pseudogene TRBV3-2); 8 bases agree with TRBD1. J was trimmed by 3 bases and V by 2 bases; bases with no gene match: 18. Germline CDR1 is LGHDT and CDR2 is YNNKEL (reference sequence). The CDR3 is 20 residues long.

The genes are TRBV19 and TRBJ2-5, with a tentative D call TRBD2 (5 bases). This CDR3 is built from 18 residues. CDR1 LNHDA and CDR2 SQIVND come from the germline V gene (reference sequence). Trimming cost V 5 bases and J 4 bases, with 26 bases left between them. As DNA, the CDR3 is TGTGCCAGTAGTGACCCCCCCGATGACGGGGTCGGTAGAGAGACCCAGTACTTC. Translating it yields CASSDPPDDGVGRETQYF.

The chain carries TRBV20-1 and TRBJ2-7; TRBD1 matches 9 bases. The CDR3 consists of 13 residues. Germline V gives CDR1 DFQATT, CDR2 SNEGSKA (reference sequence). Trimming took 3 bases from V and 3 from J; bases not matched to a gene: 3. The chain's CDR3 is CSASETGGYEQYF. The DNA for the CDR3 is TGCAGTGCTAGTGAGACAGGGGGCTACGAGCAGTACTTC.

The chain carries TRBV5-1 and TRBJ2-7; TRBD2 matches at 7 bases. The CDR3 is 15 residues long. V lost 5 bases to trimming and J lost 6 bases; unmatched junction nucleotides: 14. CDR1 and CDR2 (germline): SGHRS, YFSETQ. CDR3 region: CASSFGAGDSAEQYF. The CDR3 coding sequence is TGCGCCAGCAGTTTTGGCGCGGGAGATTCTGCCGAGCAGTACTTC.

V usage is TRBV23-1 and J usage is TRBJ1-4; the D is unclear. TRBV23-1 is flagged as an ORF with uncertain function. The CDR3 is 13 amino acids. V lost 8 bases to trimming and J lost 0 bases, with 7 bases between them. The CDR3 DNA follows: TGCGCCAGCTTACTTGCAACTAATGAAAAACTGTTTTTT. Residues: CASLLATNEKLFF.

This clone was seen more than once but under ten times. The identical CDR3 is also encoded by other nucleotide sequences in the sample. The chain carries TRBV20-1 and TRBJ2-7; maybe TRBD1 (5 bases). The germline CDR1 and CDR2 sequences are DFQATT and SNEGSKA (reference sequence). This CDR3 is built from 11 residues. V lost 5 bases, J lost 3 bases, and 8 bases lay in between. CDR3 sequence reads: CSALDSYEQYF. The CDR3 DNA is TGCAGTGCTCTCGACAGCTACGAGCAGTACTTC.

This clone showed up just once. V usage is TRBV28 and J usage is TRBJ2-1; the match to TRBD2 covers 7 bases. With 7 bases clipped from V and 6 bases from J, the junction kept 9 bases outside the gene matches. CDR3 length equals 14 residues. Per germline, CDR1 MDHEN and CDR2 SYDVKM. CDR3 nucleotides: TGTGCCAGCAATCGGGGTAGCGGGTTCAATGAGCAGTTCTTC. This translates into CASNRGSGFNEQFF.

The chain employs TRBV30 and TRBJ1-1; unclear D gene. This CDR3 contains 13 residues. Trimming stripped 1 base from V and 3 bases from J, with 9 bases between. Germline CDR1 GTSNPN, CDR2 SVGIG (reference sequence). The CDR3 region is CAWSGFPDTEAFF. The CDR3 DNA follows: TGTGCCTGGAGTGGATTTCCGGACACTGAAGCTTTCTTT.

V usage is TRBV6-2 or TRBV6-3 and J usage is TRBJ2-1; 11 bases map to TRBD2. Looked up from germline, CDR1 is MNHEY and CDR2 is SVGEGT. The V and J ends lost 6 bases and 3 bases, in that order; junction bases with no gene match: 7. The CDR3 spans 16 residues. This CDR3 reads CASSRTGLADYNEQFF. CDR3 DNA sequence: TGTGCCAGCAGCAGAACGGGACTAGCGGACTACAATGAGCAGTTCTTC.

V gene TRBV7-6 combines with J gene TRBJ1-5, with D unclear. There are 17 residues in the CDR3. The V gene's germline CDR1 is SGHVS and CDR2 FNYEAQ. The V end lost 5 bases, the J end lost 0 bases, and 17 bases lay between the germline ends. The CDR3 DNA reads as TGTGCCAGCAGCCCAGGCCCCCCAACCTATAGCAATCAGCCCCAGCATTTT. This sequence encodes CASSPGPPTYSNQPQHF.

This sequence joins TRBV4-3 and TRBJ2-1, with TRBD1 identical over 8 bases. The CDR3 loop spans 16 amino acids. V trimming: 0 bases; J trimming: 7 bases; junction bases outside the gene matches: 8. In germline, CDR1 is LGHNA, CDR2 YSLEER. The CDR3 here is CASSQDGTGGRNEQFF. CDR3 sequence (DNA): TGCGCCAGCAGCCAAGATGGAACAGGGGGTAGGAATGAGCAGTTCTTC.

The J gene is TRBJ1-1, the V gene TRBV6-5; 7 bases map to TRBD1. Germline V gives CDR1 MNHEY, CDR2 SVGAGI. V shed 2 bases and J 3 bases; nucleotides not matched to a gene: 9. This CDR3 contains 16 residues. The CDR3 region has the DNA TGTGCCAGCAGTTACGAGAACAGGGGTCGCGACACTGAAGCTTTCTTT. Amino acid sequence: CASSYENRGRDTEAFF.

The genes are TRBV3-1 (or the pseudogene TRBV3-2) and TRBJ2-5; TRBD2 agrees at 9 bases. In germline, CDR1 is LGHDT, CDR2 YNNKEL (reference sequence). Germline trimming cut 4 bases from V and 4 bases from J; bases unmatched to any gene: 7. CDR3 length: 15 residues. CDR3 sequence: CASSPPGLAGETQYF. CDR3 DNA: TGTGCCAGCAGCCCCCCGGGACTAGCTGGAGAGACCCAGTACTTC.

The CDR3 DNA sequence: TGTGCCAGTAGTCGGGCTAGCGGGACAGATACGCAGTATTTT. It encodes CASSRASGTDTQYF. The rearrangement joins TRBV19 to TRBJ2-3, with 8 bases fitting TRBD2. CDR3 length: 14 residues. CDR1 LNHDA and CDR2 SQIVND come from the germline V gene (reference sequence). Trimming cost V 5 bases and J 3 bases; bases outside gene matches: 4. Based on the CDR3 plus reference TRBV19 and TRBJ2-3, the full variable domain is DGGITQSPKYLFRKEGQNVTLSCEQNLNHDAMYWYRQDPGQGLRLIYYSQIVNDFQKGDIAEGYSVSREKKESFPLTVTSAQKNPTAFYLCASSRASGTDTQYFGPGTRLTVL.